Listed below are T cell receptor beta chains from one sample, sequenced in a study of regulatory T cells in long-lasting Graves disease. TCRdb called the multiplex PCR reads again in MiXCR, with one record for every CDR3 protein. The sample yields some 220,000 distinct CDR3 sequences, roughly a fifth seen once. Separately, the same data were catalogued under a study of T cells in Graves' hyperthyroidism and ophthalmopathy.

The sequencing used peripheral blood mononuclear cells (PBMCs), collected at new diagnosis, from a patient treated with antithyroid drugs. All receptors derive from a woman aged 25 to 39 with Graves disease. Each CDR3 is given with its conserved first and last residue. A D gene is named only where the DNA matches it firmly. Only some rows state a clone size, as once, few, many or a class for expanded clones.

NA	TRBV28	many	TRBJ1-2	TGTGCCAGCAGTCCTTTCAGGTCCCAACCGTCGGGCTATTATGGCTACACCTTC	CASSPFRSQPSGYYGYTF
NA	TRBV12-3/TRBV12-4	many	TRBJ2-7	TGTGCCAGCAGTTTGGTGGGGTACGGAAGGGTAGAGCAGTACTTC	CASSLVGYGRVEQYF
NA	TRBV12-3/TRBV12-4	many	TRBJ1-2	TGTGCCAGTCAACAGGGAGTCCCCTATGGCTACACCTTC	CASQQGVPYGYTF
NA	TRBV27	few	TRBJ2-1	TGTGCCAGCAGTTCCCCTTCCAGGGTTCGCGCAAATGAGCAGTTCTTC	CASSSPSRVRANEQFF
TRBD2	TRBV6-1	many	TRBJ2-1	TGTGCCAGCACCTCCGGGGGGGCCTACAATGAGCAGTTCTTC	CASTSGGAYNEQFF
NA	TRBV19	many	TRBJ1-5	TGTGCCAGCCATGACCGCAATCAGCCCCAGCATTTT	CASHDRNQPQHF
NA	TRBV3-1	many	TRBJ2-5	TGTGCCAGCAGCCACTTGGGGGGGGCCCAAGAGACCCAGTACTTC	CASSHLGGAQETQYF
NA	TRBV10-2	many	TRBJ1-3	TGCGCCAGCAGTGCAGCCGACAGTGGAAACACCATATATTTT	CASSAADSGNTIYF
TRBD2	TRBV6-1	many	TRBJ2-2	TGTGCCAGCACTCCGGCGGGGGGGTCGAACACCGGGGAGCTGTTTTTT	CASTPAGGSNTGELFF
NA	TRBV20-1	NA	TRBJ1-2	TGCAGTGCTAGGAGAGAGGGGATGGATAGCTACACCTTC	CSARREGMDSYTF
TRBD1	TRBV25-1	many	TRBJ2-7	TGTGCCCCCGCCCGGTCTGGGACAGGGCCCCTCGAGCAGTACTTC	CAPARSGTGPLEQYF